A selection of T cell receptor beta chains follows, all from one sample in a study of blood T cell repertoires in COVID-19. The protocol was immunoSEQ multiplex PCR, while the TCRdb copy is restricted to in-frame clones and leaves out a portion. The table records tens of thousands of clones, approximately 85% of them present only once. The material sequenced was peripheral blood. The origin of the receptors is a human donor in a cohort sampled during active COVID-19. CDR3s include the opening cysteine and the closing phenylalanine or tryptophan. Clone size appears in some rows only: once, few, many, or a class for an expanded clone.

- | TRBJ1-5 | TRBV10-1 | CASRLPRGLVRNQPQHF
once | TRBJ2-5 | TRBV3-1/TRBV3-2 | CASSQGLAVAQTQYF
- | TRBJ2-1 | TRBV19 | CASLGLAGRNEQFF
- | TRBJ1-1 | TRBV10-3 | CAISENPNTGSEAFF
- | TRBJ2-7 | TRBV7-2 | CASSPLATLSYEQYF
- | TRBJ1-4 | TRBV2 | CASSEGRLQFF
- | TRBJ2-7 | TRBV9 | CASSVGGGRGEQYF
- | TRBJ2-7 | TRBV27 | CASSNRGRTYEQYF
- | TRBJ1-5 | TRBV19 | CASSRTGENQPQHF
once | TRBJ2-6 | TRBV7-9 | CASSLGHGGAPGANVLTF
- | TRBJ2-3 | TRBV5-6 | CASRVRGGLSTDTQYF
once | TRBJ2-7 | TRBV27 | CASRTGGYEQYF
- | TRBJ2-2 | TRBV5-8 | CASSLALDGGGGGELFF
- | TRBJ2-1 | TRBV7-3 | CASSFTGAPSYNEQFF
- | TRBJ1-3 | TRBV5-1 | CASSLGALGASGNTIYF
- | TRBJ2-5 | TRBV2 | CASSEEGGPQETQYF
- | TRBJ1-2 | TRBV5-1 | CASSRDSPNYGYTF
once | TRBJ2-5 | TRBV14 | CASSQGLAGVETQYF
- | TRBJ2-7 | TRBV6-2/TRBV6-3 | CASSYRTGGLGYEQYF
- | TRBJ1-3 | TRBV6-1 | CASSEMSAGSSGNTIYF
once | TRBJ2-7 | TRBV7-3 | CASSLIGGGSYEQYF
few | TRBJ1-6 | TRBV5-4 | CASSLGFVDSPLHF
- | TRBJ2-2 | TRBV2 | CASSEQGAGELFF
- | TRBJ1-1 | TRBV18 | CASSPGADTEAFF
- | TRBJ2-7 | TRBV7-2 | CASSLGAGDVYEQYF
- | TRBJ1-3 | TRBV2 | CASSYRVSGNTIYF
few | TRBJ2-1 | TRBV7-2 | CASSLRASGAGQGYNEQFF
- | TRBJ1-1 | TRBV3-1/TRBV3-2 | CASSPWDTATEAFF
- | TRBJ1-1 | TRBV3-1/TRBV3-2 | CASSRGGADTEAFF
- | TRBJ2-3 | TRBV5-1 | CASSLMRVEDTQYF
- | TRBJ2-7 | TRBV6-2/TRBV6-3 | CASNPRGGTYEQYF
- | TRBJ2-1 | TRBV9 | CASSASGAIPDEQFF
- | TRBJ1-1 | TRBV7-8 | CASSSIRTENTEAFF
- | TRBJ2-1 | TRBV3-1/TRBV3-2 | CASSLRYNEQFF
- | TRBJ2-5 | TRBV5-4 | CASSWGQGAETQYF
- | TRBJ1-2 | TRBV15 | CATRRDRTNYGYTF
few | TRBJ1-6 | TRBV19 | CASSFRDSNSPLHF
- | TRBJ2-7 | TRBV21-1 | CARDRQGREQYF
- | TRBJ1-3 | TRBV18 | CASSPLQEDSGNTIYF
once | TRBJ2-5 | TRBV5-6 | CASSSLRFFDSSQYF
- | TRBJ2-1 | TRBV21-1 | CASSKTGGTAEHNEQFF
- | TRBJ2-7 | TRBV12-5 | CASGLWDRGYEQYF
- | TRBJ1-1 | TRBV29-1 | CSVPTGTLNTEAFF
- | TRBJ2-6 | TRBV5-6 | CASSLVRSSGANVLTF
- | TRBJ2-3 | TRBV21-1 | CASSKVYRGGGTDTQYF
- | TRBJ1-2 | TRBV29-1 | CSVEIMGLNYGYTF
- | TRBJ1-2 | TRBV29-1 | CSVGRELQDGYTF
- | TRBJ1-1 | TRBV6-1 | CASSVRRRSSGLNTEAFF
- | TRBJ2-3 | TRBV5-1 | CASLGGRLGLDTQYF